The clone carrying this T cell receptor (beta chain) was found many times. Its specificity is unknown. Time point denoted: newly diagnosed GD, antithyroid drugs for less than 3 months. Generation of the TCR library employed RNA extracted from PBMCs. This entry is derived from a study of regulatory T cells in long-lasting Graves disease. Overall study: Newly diagnosed Graves' patients took antithyroid drugs under 3 months. Overall study findings and caveats: Persistent Graves' disease cases displayed lower TCR diversity than newly diagnosed ones.

Building of the TCR beta libraries involved iRepertoire HTBI primers and Arm-PCR of CDR3 regions. A single record per CDR3 protein comes from TCRdb applying MiXCR to the multiplex PCR reads. The sample lists 450,000 to 650,000 distinct CDR3 sequences, 15% to 20% occurring once. V shed 3 bases and J shed 0 bases, with 11 bases lying between them. The germline V gene encodes CDR1 MGHDK and CDR2 SYGVNS. CDR3 length equals 15 residues. These same data were also listed under a study on T cells in Graves' hyperthyroidism and ophthalmopathy. This second study notes: Most thyroid-expanded clonotypes above 0.001 were also found in blood.

This receptor was obtained from a woman aged 40-65 years with Graves disease. V is TRBV25-1 and J is TRBJ2-5, with a weak D call TRBD2 (5 bases). Sample: peripheral blood mononuclear cells (PBMCs), taken at new diagnosis, from a patient treated with antithyroid drugs. CDR3 loop: CASSEQRLYQETQYF. CDR3 coding DNA: TGTGCCAGCAGTGAGCAGCGGTTGTACCAAGAGACCCAGTACTTC. Filled out from reference TRBV25-1 and TRBJ2-5, the complete variable domain reads EADIYQTPRYLVIGTGKKITLECSQTMGHDKMYWYQQDPGMELHLIHYSYGVNSTEKGDLSSESTVSRIRTEHFPLTLESARPSHTSQYLCASSEQRLYQETQYFGPGTRLLVL.